The entry below gives a single TCR beta chain sequence along with its context. Trimming pared 7 bases from V and 2 bases from J, leaving 18 bases between. CDR1 is MNHNS, CDR2 SASEGT, per germline. The CDR3 covers 15 residues. From RNA transcripts, TCR beta CDR3 regions were amplified. First-round RT-PCR of the TCR CDR3 relied on the HTBI primer set. TCRdb fed the multiplex PCR reads into MiXCR, producing one record per CDR3 protein. The table lists about 640,000 distinct CDR3 sequences, under 25% of them singletons. These data belong to a study of T cells in Graves' hyperthyroidism and ophthalmopathy. The sequence was collected from a man between 25 and 39 years old with Graves' ophthalmopathy. Sequencing was carried out using blood. V and J are TRBV6-1 and TRBJ2-7; a weak D match, TRBD1 (5 bases). The CDR3 reads CASTDPTGRPYEQYF. In DNA, the CDR3 is TGTGCCAGCACCGACCCCACAGGCAGACCCTACGAGCAGTACTTC.